The source of this T cell receptor (beta chain) is a study of blood T cells in healthy people across ages. Study at large: Template switching captured about one barcoded beta molecule per two T cells. General study points: Fewer expanded clones and more diversity marked long-lived versus aged donors.

Regarding this clonotype: The antigen remains undetermined.

This CDR3 has 16 residues. The use of a sample-barcoded 5' primer and a J-beta primer mix characterized a second PCR of about 7 to 12 cycles. TCRdb redid the calling of the 5' RACE reads with MiXCR, one entry per CDR3 protein. This sample has approximately 1.5 million distinct CDR3 sequences, with about 35% found just once. The sample comprised blood. The chain uses TRBV21-1 and TRBJ2-5; no check of the table's D call, TRBD1, against the DNA was made. The J call may be faulty, since TRBJ2-7 better matches the DNA end. TRBV21-1 is given as a pseudogene. This clonotype was sampled from a woman aged 25 to 45 in good health. The CDR3 is CASSTHREGQFNEQYF. In DNA, the CDR3 is TGTGCCAGCAGCACTCACCGTGAGGGACAATTTAACGAGCAGTACTTC.